This T cell receptor beta chain came from a study of CD8+CD57+ T cells in acquired aplastic anemia listed by TCRdb under 2018. Context from the whole study: A mean of 3.2 ug of DNA, ranging from about 0.19 to 27.4 ug, was extracted from sorted CD4+ and CD8+ cells. CD8+CD57+ expansion was defined as frequency above the mean frequency observed in healthy subjects. The study at large found these results: CD8+ Simpson's diversity did not differ significantly between patients and healthy controls (P=0.060). Some 31 CD8+ CDR3 sequences were shared between patients and controls but appeared highly expressed in patients and within their immunodominant clones.

Expansion of CD8+CD57+ cells had been shown by flow cytometry in the patients chosen for sequencing. All patients had severe acquired aplastic anemia diagnosed by International Study of Aplastic Anemia and Agranulocytosis and Camitta criteria. At the time blood was sampled, none of the patients had received any therapy. The study deep-sequenced TCR repertoires of sorted CD4+ and CD8+ blood T cells from severe aplastic anemia patients and healthy subjects. In the USA, patient enrollment took place under clinicaltrials.gov protocols 00001620, 01623167, 00001397, 00071045, 00081523 and 00961064. Ficoll-Paque density gradient centrifugation was used to isolate peripheral blood mononuclear cells. Before DNA extraction, CD4+ and CD8+ T cells were sorted with FACS or magnetic beads. CDR1 is given as SGHTS and CDR2 as YDEGEE, both from the germline V gene. The CDR3 contains 16 residues, cysteine and phenylalanine counted. Only the CDR3 part of the read is kept: 48 bases, read in frame from the first base. V sheds 0 bases and J sheds 0 bases, leaving 12 bases between their ends.

The table lists this clonotype with many counts. Which antigen it targets is not known. Qualities for individual bases were not recorded, and no much larger clone is one base off. TCR beta VDJ combination and CDR3 sequence profiling used genomic DNA as the template. An Illumina HiSeq 2000 was used for TCR repertoire sequencing. In the paper's pipeline: TRBV/TRBJ rearrangement plots, CDR3 size and DJ length profiles, and Simpson's diversity index were used to assess repertoires. The most abundant DNA sequence in the deep sequencing data was taken as the immunodominant clone. CDR3 amino acid sequences were screened for sharing across subjects and were compared with published repertoires and the VDJdb database. The raw public data were reprocessed by TCRdb itself: fastp quality trimming at Q25, MiXCR clonotype calling, in-frame beta chains only. Records with the same CDR3 protein are collapsed into one entry carrying the most frequent genes and DNA. These V and J calls are TCRdb output, not the study's own analysis. This sample has roughly 240,000 distinct CDR3 sequences in its table, and approximately 50% of those were observed once. Over 7.5% of the sample is taken by the ten largest.

Sequenced material: sorted CD4+, CD8+, or CD8+CD57+ T cells (not recorded which) from PBMCs. The rearranged chain carries TRBV5-8 and TRBJ1-1, and TRBD1 may be the D gene, going by 5 matching bases. The receptor comes from a human donor with aplastic anemia. The CDR3 protein: CASSLVATALNTEAFF. The bases are TGTGCCAGCAGCTTGGTAGCGACAGCACTGAACACTGAAGCTTTCTTT.